The next 2 T cell receptor beta chains were all read from a single sample in a study of cytomegalovirus exposure and HLA in healthy donors. The primer mix had 60 Vbeta and 13 Jbeta primers. The assay was immunoSEQ multiplex PCR, and TCRdb's table has in-frame clones only and misses some. The sample contains 60,000 to 95,000 clones, less than 80% of which appear only once. Sequenced input: PBMCs. These TCRs come from a woman aged 40 to 55 in good health and CMV-seropositive.

This chain joins TRBV29-1 and TRBJ1-4, with D perhaps matching TRBD1 (5 bases). The CDR3 spans 14 residues. Per germline, CDR1 SQVTM and CDR2 ANQGSEA. V lost 4 bases and J lost 7, with 16 bases in between. The CDR3 DNA sequence: TGCAGCGTTGGCCTGGGGCGGGGACGTGAAAAACTGTTTTTT. Its protein is CSVGLGRGREKLFF.

This clone was detected only once. This sequence joins TRBV20-1 and TRBJ1-1; TRBD1 agrees at 10 bases. Germline V lookup: CDR1 DFQATT, CDR2 SNEGSKA (reference sequence). The trim removed 6 bases at V and 10 bases at J, leaving 5 bases unmatched. The CDR3 runs to 11 residues. The CDR3 coding sequence is TGCAGTGCAACCGACAGGGGGCTAGCTTTCTTT. It specifies CSATDRGLAFF.